This TCR beta chain emerged from a study of T cell responses to AZD1222 COVID-19 vaccine. Whole-study findings and limits: Only a handful of AZD1222 recipients, roughly six in all, had baseline seropositivity. Increased Spike-specific TCR breadth and depth were observed after two AZD1222 doses.

Profiled with immunoSEQ multiplex PCR; TCRdb holds only in-frame clones, not every one. The sample carries 150,000 or so clones, roughly nine tenths recorded once. This clone was seen a handful of times. As yet, its antigen is unknown. Other nucleotide sequences in the sample specify the same CDR3. V dropped 5 bases and J dropped 6 bases, with 11 bases sitting between them. Germline values: CDR1 SEHNR, CDR2 FQNEAQ (reference sequence). The CDR3 length is 13 residues. This specimen consisted of peripheral blood, obtained on day 0 of AZD1222 vaccination. This TCR derives from an adult in good health. The chain has TRBV7-9 and TRBJ2-1; D uncertain. The CDR3: CASSPGPINEQFF. The CDR3 DNA is TGTGCCAGCAGCCCCGGGCCCATCAATGAGCAGTTCTTC.